This paragraph reports one T cell receptor beta chain. With 6 bases clipped from V and 7 bases from J, the junction kept 6 bases outside the gene matches. Germline V gives CDR1 MNHEY, CDR2 SMNVEV (reference sequence). This CDR3 contains 14 residues. The sample belongs to a study of blood T cell repertoires in COVID-19. Turning to the study itself: Collection of acute and convalescent COVID-19 samples took place in the United States, Italy and Spain. Sources were T cells, B-cell-depleted T cells, or PBMCs; the material itself was cDNA or gDNA.

As processed by the authors: Amplification with reference gene primers provided the estimates of nucleated cell counts. Repertoires were generated with immunoSEQ multiplex PCR, while TCRdb's copy carries only in-frame clones and drops some. V and J calls and clone size come straight from that table; D and trimming were deduced from the DNA. Of under 40,000 clones listed, 87% were seen once; the top ten hold 10%. The origin of this receptor is an elderly man with active COVID-19. Sequenced: peripheral blood. The chain combines TRBV27 with TRBJ1-4, with 9 bases that match TRBD1. The CDR3 loop reads CASRLQGAGEKLFF. The CDR3 DNA follows: TGTGCCAGCAGGTTACAGGGGGCCGGTGAAAAACTGTTTTTT.